Below are 27 T cell receptor beta chains sequenced from a single sample in a study of cytomegalovirus exposure and HLA in healthy donors. PCR primers comprised 60 Vbeta and 13 Jbeta primers. Data came from immunoSEQ multiplex PCR; TCRdb stores just in-frame clones and leaves some out. The sample comprises 150,000 to 200,000 clones, around 83% of which are singletons, and around 6% rests with the top ten. The sequenced material came from PBMCs. These receptors were obtained from a woman aged 50 to 65 in good health and CMV-seropositive.

The sample holds one count of this clone. A read error may produce the germline difference seen at one junction end. This chain joins TRBV27 and TRBJ2-6; D may correspond to TRBD1 or TRBD2 (6 bases each). Germline V gene lookup returns CDR1 MNHEY and CDR2 SMNVEV (reference sequence). This CDR3 is 16 amino acids long. The CDR3 region is CASNLQGGPGANGLTF. CDR3 DNA sequence: TGTGCCAGCAATTTACAGGGAGGCCCTGGGGCCAACGGCCTGACTTTC.

The sample holds a few counts of this clone. This chain connects TRBV6-5 to TRBJ1-2; D is unclear. CDR1 and CDR2 (germline): MNHEY, SVGAGI. CDR3 length: 13 residues. The V and J ends lost 6 bases and 2 bases respectively, with 10 bases between them. The CDR3 region is CASRRSWNYGYTF. The DNA for the CDR3 is TGTGCCAGCAGACGGTCCTGGAACTATGGCTACACCTTC.

Written as DNA, the CDR3 is TGTGCCAGTAGTCCGACGGGACAGGGGCGATACGAGCAGTACTTC. The encoded protein is CASSPTGQGRYEQYF. The chain links TRBV19 to TRBJ2-7; 10 bases agree with TRBD1. Germline CDR1 is LNHDA and CDR2 is SQIVND (reference sequence). There are 15 residues in the CDR3. J was trimmed by 4 bases and V by 5 bases; bases with no gene match: 8. Filled out from reference TRBV19 and TRBJ2-7, the complete variable domain reads DGGITQSPKYLFRKEGQNVTLSCEQNLNHDAMYWYRQDPGQGLRLIYYSQIVNDFQKGDIAEGYSVSREKKESFPLTVTSAQKNPTAFYLCASSPTGQGRYEQYFGPGTRLTVT.

The chain couples TRBV10-1 to TRBJ2-3, with D perhaps matching TRBD2 (7 bases). Trimming shortened V by 8 bases and J by 0 bases, and 18 bases separated the two germline ends. Germline V gene data show CDR1 as WNHNN and CDR2 as SYGVQD (reference sequence). The CDR3 totals 16 residues. The chain's CDR3 is CASRGGASESTDTQYF. DNA of the CDR3: TGCGCCAGCCGAGGGGGGGCTAGCGAGAGCACAGATACGCAGTATTTT.

This chain links TRBV10-1 with TRBJ2-1, with D possibly TRBD2 on 7 matching bases. Trimming pared 10 bases from V and 9 bases from J, leaving 19 bases between. This CDR3 is built from 13 residues. CDR1 and CDR2 from the germline V gene are WNHNN and SYGVQD (reference sequence). CDR3 amino acids: CATPGRGACEQFF. CDR3 DNA sequence: TGCGCCACTCCGGGACGGGGGGCTTGTGAGCAGTTCTTC.

J is TRBJ1-4 and V is TRBV5-5, with 7 bases fitting TRBD1. Germline CDR1 SGHKS, CDR2 YYEKEE (reference sequence). CDR3 size: 16 residues. V lost 4 bases and J lost 5; bases outside the gene matches: 11. The CDR3 DNA is TGTGCCAGCAGCCTCCTCACCGGGACAGCAAATGAAAAACTGTTTTTT. Protein sequence: CASSLLTGTANEKLFF.

This clone turned up a few times. The rearrangement uses TRBV27 and TRBJ1-1; D unclear. V was pared by 2 bases and J by 0 bases, with 7 bases between. The CDR3 covers 14 residues. Germline CDR1 and CDR2: MNHEY and SMNVEV (reference sequence). CDR3 sequence reads: CASSLGLVNTEAFF. The CDR3 DNA follows: TGTGCCAGCAGTTTAGGCCTGGTGAACACTGAAGCTTTCTTT.

The CDR3 bases are TGTGCCAGCTCGTCGGGGCTGGGGGGTTTCTTT. As protein: CASSSGLGGFF. The V gene is TRBV18, the J gene TRBJ1-1, with D tentatively TRBD1 (5 bases). The CDR3 totals 11 residues. V was trimmed by 6 bases and J by 13 bases, leaving 15 bases between them. CDR1 and CDR2 from the germline V gene are KGHSH and LQKENI.

This rearrangement joins TRBV5-3 to TRBJ2-3; tentatively, D is TRBD2 (6 bases). TRBV5-3 is placed among ORFs of uncertain function. Between the trimmed V and J ends, which lost 4 bases and 5 bases, there was a span of 17 bases. CDR3 length equals 15 residues. The CDR3: CARSELAWEEDTQYF. Here the CDR3 DNA reads TGTGCCAGAAGCGAGTTAGCGTGGGAGGAAGATACGCAGTATTTT.

This sequence joins TRBV11-2 and TRBJ2-5; D is possibly TRBD1 (6 bases). The J call may be incorrect, as the DNA end agrees better with TRBJ2-7. Germline V gene sequence: CDR1 SGHAT, CDR2 FQNNGV. This CDR3 is 15 amino acids long. For the CDR3, the DNA is TGTGCCAGCAGCTTAGGGACAGCCAGATTGTACGAGCAGTACTTC. This sequence encodes CASSLGTARLYEQYF.

CDR3 protein: CASSIALGAGTEAFF. Here the CDR3 DNA reads TGTGCCAGTAGTATAGCGTTGGGGGCGGGCACTGAAGCTTTCTTT. The chain uses TRBV19 and TRBJ1-1; D is perhaps TRBD1 (6 bases). V lost 1 base and J lost 4, with 13 bases in between. The CDR3 is made up of 15 amino acids. Germline CDR1 LNHDA, CDR2 SQIVND (reference sequence).

This clone has just a few counts. The rearrangement uses TRBV7-6 and TRBJ1-4; weak D call: TRBD1 (5 bases). CDR3 size: 15 residues. The germline CDR1 and CDR2 sequences are SGHVS and FNYEAQ. V lost 2 bases to trimming and J lost 0 bases, with 7 bases between them. The CDR3 sequence is CASSLRGTTNEKLFF. The CDR3 DNA reads as TGTGCCAGCAGCTTAAGGGGTACAACTAATGAAAAACTGTTTTTT.

The rearrangement links TRBV15 to TRBJ2-1; D perhaps matches TRBD1 (6 bases). The CDR3 is 17 residues long. From germline, CDR1 is LNHNV and CDR2 YYDKDF (reference sequence). V gave up 0 bases and J gave up 4 bases, with 16 bases separating them. This CDR3 reads CATSRDLQGDSYNEQFF. The CDR3 region has the DNA TGTGCCACCAGCAGAGATTTACAGGGTGACTCGTACAATGAGCAGTTCTTC. The variable domain in full, completed from reference TRBV15 and TRBJ2-1, reads DAMVIQNPRYQVTQFGKPVTLSCSQTLNHNVMYWYQQKSSQAPKLLFHYYDKDFNNEADTPDNFQSRRPNTSFCFLDIRSPGLGDTAMYLCATSRDLQGDSYNEQFFGPGTRLTVL.

This chain connects TRBV4-3 to TRBJ2-2; 10 bases fit TRBD2. Losses at the gene ends were 4 bases for V and 7 bases for J; bases not matched to a gene: 3. The CDR3 has 14 residues. CDR1 and CDR2 (germline): LGHNA, YSLEER. CDR3: CASSLSGGNGELFF. The CDR3 DNA sequence: TGCGCCAGCAGCCTTAGCGGGGGGAACGGGGAGCTGTTTTTT.

The chain recombines TRBV29-1 with TRBJ2-7; TRBD2 matches at 11 bases. J gave up 2 bases and V 7 bases, and 7 bases lay outside the gene matches. CDR3 length equals 14 residues. CDR1 SQVTM and CDR2 ANQGSEA come from the germline V gene. DNA of the CDR3: TGCAGCGCAAGCGGGACTAGCGGAACCTACGAGCAGTACTTC. Its protein is CSASGTSGTYEQYF.

The chain combines TRBV5-1 with TRBJ1-1; TRBD1 matches 8 bases. There are 17 residues in the CDR3. The V gene's germline CDR1 is SGHRS and CDR2 YFSETQ. J was trimmed by 4 bases and V by 4 bases; bases with no gene match: 15. CDR3 sequence (DNA): TGCGCCAGCAGCATGGCCCCCGGACAGGGCGGAAGCACTGAAGCTTTCTTT. As protein: CASSMAPGQGGSTEAFF.

The chain joins TRBV9 to TRBJ2-5, with 7 bases aligning to TRBD2. The CDR3 extends over 14 amino acids. The V gene's germline CDR1 is SGDLS and CDR2 YYNGEE. The junction had 6 bases not matched to a gene; V was cut back by 0 bases and J by 7 bases. The CDR3 loop is CASSVDSWGGTQYF. The CDR3 nucleotides are TGTGCCAGCAGCGTAGACTCGTGGGGGGGGACCCAGTACTTC.

V is TRBV6-4 and J is TRBJ1-1; TRBD1 aligns across 8 bases. The junction had 14 bases not matched to a gene; V was cut back by 4 bases and J by 7 bases. The CDR3 loop spans 16 amino acids. Germline V lookup: CDR1 MRHNA, CDR2 SNTAGT. The CDR3 region is CASSAENRGNYNEAFF. For the CDR3, the DNA is TGTGCCAGCAGTGCGGAAAACAGGGGGAATTATAATGAAGCTTTCTTT.

The chain joins TRBV28 to TRBJ2-7; 10 bases align to TRBD1. The CDR3 runs to 15 residues. Germline V CDR1 and CDR2: MDHEN, SYDVKM. J gave up 4 bases and V 3 bases, and 6 bases lay outside the gene matches. The CDR3 is CASSFYGTGVYEQYF. CDR3 bases: TGTGCCAGCAGTTTTTACGGGACAGGGGTTTACGAGCAGTACTTC.

There are a few counts of this clone. In DNA, the CDR3 is TGCGCCAGCAGCGCAGGGACAGGGGGAAAGGAAAAACTGTTTTTT. The encoded protein is CASSAGTGGKEKLFF. The V gene is TRBV5-1, the J gene TRBJ1-4; 11 nucleotides match TRBD1. Per the germline V gene, CDR1 is SGHRS and CDR2 is YFSETQ. This CDR3 is 15 amino acids long. The V and J ends lost 4 bases and 8 bases, in that order; junction bases with no gene match: 7.

The table lists this clone with a few counts. This sequence joins TRBV29-1 and TRBJ2-7; tentative D call: TRBD2 (6 bases). Germline V gene sequence: CDR1 SQVTM, CDR2 ANQGSEA. The CDR3 sequence is 14 residues long. Trimming pared 6 bases from V and 1 base from J, leaving 16 bases between. CDR3 protein: CSVLALTASYEQYF. For the CDR3, the DNA is TGCAGCGTGCTAGCGCTGACAGCGTCCTACGAGCAGTACTTC.

V gene TRBV11-3 combines with J gene TRBJ2-2; TRBD1 matches 11 bases. The CDR3 totals 17 residues. Losses at the gene ends were 6 bases for V and 3 bases for J; bases not matched to a gene: 9. Germline CDR1 SGHNT, CDR2 YENEEA. The CDR3 DNA is TGTGCCAGCAGACCGGACAGGGGGCCGGGGGACACCGGGGAGCTGTTTTTT. It codes for CASRPDRGPGDTGELFF.

V usage is TRBV6-5 and J usage is TRBJ1-2; possibly TRBD1 for D (6 bases). The germline gives CDR1 MNHEY, CDR2 SVGAGI. The CDR3 contains 13 residues. V gave up 2 bases and J gave up 4 bases, with 8 bases separating them. CDR3 residues: CASSYQQGYGYTF. CDR3 bases: TGTGCCAGCAGTTACCAACAGGGCTATGGCTACACCTTC.

The chain has TRBV28 and TRBJ2-7, with TRBD1 as a possible D gene (6 bases). The germline CDR1 and CDR2 sequences are MDHEN and SYDVKM. There are 15 residues in the CDR3. V was shortened by 5 bases and J by 0 bases, with 14 bases between the two germline ends. CDR3 residues: CASSTRGRSSYEQYF. Here the CDR3 DNA reads TGTGCCAGCAGTACCAGGGGACGGAGCTCCTACGAGCAGTACTTC.

The rearrangement joins TRBV19 to TRBJ1-3; D is perhaps TRBD1 (6 bases). Germline CDR1 is LNHDA and CDR2 is SQIVND (reference sequence). The CDR3 length is 12 residues. CDR3 sequence: CGTASSGNTIYF. The CDR3 DNA follows: TGTGGGACAGCGAGCTCTGGAAACACCATATATTTT.

V usage is TRBV7-3 and J usage is TRBJ2-1; 7 nucleotides match TRBD2. The CDR3 extends over 14 amino acids. Trimming took 4 bases from V and 1 from J; bases not matched to a gene: 1. Germline V gene lookup returns CDR1 SGHTA and CDR2 FQGTGA. This CDR3 reads CASSSSGSYNEQFF. Written as DNA, the CDR3 is TGTGCCAGCAGCTCTAGCGGTTCCTACAATGAGCAGTTCTTC.

This chain connects TRBV5-1 to TRBJ2-1; 7 positions agree with TRBD2. Trimming took 4 bases from V and 7 from J; bases not matched to a gene: 5. The germline V gene encodes CDR1 SGHRS and CDR2 YFSETQ. CDR3 size: 13 residues. The DNA of the CDR3 is TGCGCCAGCAGCCCCGGGGGGAGTAATGAGCAGTTCTTC. This gives the protein CASSPGGSNEQFF.